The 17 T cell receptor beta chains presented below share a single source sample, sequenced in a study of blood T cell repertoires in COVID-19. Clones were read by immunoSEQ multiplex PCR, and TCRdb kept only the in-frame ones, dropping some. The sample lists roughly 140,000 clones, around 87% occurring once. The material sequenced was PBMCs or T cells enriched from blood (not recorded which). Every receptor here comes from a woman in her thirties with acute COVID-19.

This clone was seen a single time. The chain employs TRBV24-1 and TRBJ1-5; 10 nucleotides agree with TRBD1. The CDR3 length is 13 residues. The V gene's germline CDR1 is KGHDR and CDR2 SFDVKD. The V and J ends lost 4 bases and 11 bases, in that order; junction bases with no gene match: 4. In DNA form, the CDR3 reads TGTGCCACCAGTGACCGAGGACAGGGGGCCCAGCATTTT. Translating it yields CATSDRGQGAQHF.

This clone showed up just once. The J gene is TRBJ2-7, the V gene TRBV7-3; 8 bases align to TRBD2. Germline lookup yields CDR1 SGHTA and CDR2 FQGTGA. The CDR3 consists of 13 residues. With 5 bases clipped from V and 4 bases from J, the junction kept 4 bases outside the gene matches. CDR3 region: CASSDSGGYEQYF. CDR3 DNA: TGTGCCAGCAGCGATTCGGGGGGGTACGAGCAGTACTTC.

The CDR3 here is CASRGTEKTGELFF. The CDR3 DNA reads TGTGCCAGCAGGGGGACAGAAAAAACCGGGGAGCTGTTTTTT. The chain is built from TRBV6-5 and TRBJ2-2; 7 bases agree with TRBD1. Germline trimming cut 6 bases from V and 5 bases from J; bases unmatched to any gene: 6. The CDR3 has 14 residues. The V gene's germline CDR1 is MNHEY and CDR2 SVGAGI.

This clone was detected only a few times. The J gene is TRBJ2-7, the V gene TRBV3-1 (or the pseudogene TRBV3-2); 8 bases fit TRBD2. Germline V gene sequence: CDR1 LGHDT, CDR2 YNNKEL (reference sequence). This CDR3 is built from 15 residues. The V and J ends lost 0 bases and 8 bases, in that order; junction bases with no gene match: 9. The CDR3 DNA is TGTGCCAGCAGCCAAGACTCCGGGACTAGGGCGAAGCAGTACTTC. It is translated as CASSQDSGTRAKQYF.

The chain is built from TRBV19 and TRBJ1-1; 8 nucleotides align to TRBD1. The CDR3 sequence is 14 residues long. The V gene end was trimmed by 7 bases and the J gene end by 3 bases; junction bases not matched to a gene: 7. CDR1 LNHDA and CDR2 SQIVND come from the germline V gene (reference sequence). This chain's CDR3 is CASIRTGLHTEAFF. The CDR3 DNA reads TGTGCCAGTATCCGGACAGGGTTACACACTGAAGCTTTCTTT. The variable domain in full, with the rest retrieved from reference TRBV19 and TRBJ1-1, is DGGITQSPKYLFRKEGQNVTLSCEQNLNHDAMYWYRQDPGQGLRLIYYSQIVNDFQKGDIAEGYSVSREKKESFPLTVTSAQKNPTAFYLCASIRTGLHTEAFFGQGTRLTVV.

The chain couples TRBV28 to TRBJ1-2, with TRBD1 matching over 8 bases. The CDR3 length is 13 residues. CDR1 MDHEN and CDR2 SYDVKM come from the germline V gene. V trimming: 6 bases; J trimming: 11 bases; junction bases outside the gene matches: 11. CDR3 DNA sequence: TGTGCCAGCAGAGATGGACAGGGAGGTGTTTACACCTTC. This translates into CASRDGQGGVYTF.

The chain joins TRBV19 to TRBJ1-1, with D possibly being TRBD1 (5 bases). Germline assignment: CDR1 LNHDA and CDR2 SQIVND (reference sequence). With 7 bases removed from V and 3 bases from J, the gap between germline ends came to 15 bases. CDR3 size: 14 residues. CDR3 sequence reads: CASTNDRGYTEAFF. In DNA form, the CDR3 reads TGTGCCAGTACCAATGACAGAGGTTACACTGAAGCTTTCTTT. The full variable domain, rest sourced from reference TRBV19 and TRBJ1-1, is DGGITQSPKYLFRKEGQNVTLSCEQNLNHDAMYWYRQDPGQGLRLIYYSQIVNDFQKGDIAEGYSVSREKKESFPLTVTSAQKNPTAFYLCASTNDRGYTEAFFGQGTRLTVV.

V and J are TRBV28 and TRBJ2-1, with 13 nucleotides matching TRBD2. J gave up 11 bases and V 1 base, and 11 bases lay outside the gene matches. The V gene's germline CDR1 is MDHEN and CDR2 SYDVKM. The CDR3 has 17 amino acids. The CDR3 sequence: CASSLSGTSGMTMKQFF. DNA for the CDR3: TGTGCCAGCAGTTTATCCGGGACTAGCGGGATGACAATGAAGCAGTTCTTC.

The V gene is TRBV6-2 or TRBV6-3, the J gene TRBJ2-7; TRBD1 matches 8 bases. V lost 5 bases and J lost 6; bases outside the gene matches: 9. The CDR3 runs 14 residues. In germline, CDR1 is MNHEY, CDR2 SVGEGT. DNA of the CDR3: TGTGCCAGCAGTCCACAGGGGGAATTAAGCGAGCAGTACTTC. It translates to CASSPQGELSEQYF.

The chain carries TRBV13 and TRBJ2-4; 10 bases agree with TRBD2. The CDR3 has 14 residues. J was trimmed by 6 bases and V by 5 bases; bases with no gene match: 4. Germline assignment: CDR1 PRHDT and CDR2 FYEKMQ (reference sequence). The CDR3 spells CASSERTSGNIQYF. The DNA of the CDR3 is TGTGCCAGCAGCGAAAGGACTAGCGGAAACATTCAGTACTTC.

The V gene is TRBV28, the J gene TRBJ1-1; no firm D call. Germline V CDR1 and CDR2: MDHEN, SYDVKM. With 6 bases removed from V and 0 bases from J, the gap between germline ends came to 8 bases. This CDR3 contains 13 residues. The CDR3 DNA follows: TGTGCCAGCAGCCCTGTTATGAACACTGAAGCTTTCTTT. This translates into CASSPVMNTEAFF.

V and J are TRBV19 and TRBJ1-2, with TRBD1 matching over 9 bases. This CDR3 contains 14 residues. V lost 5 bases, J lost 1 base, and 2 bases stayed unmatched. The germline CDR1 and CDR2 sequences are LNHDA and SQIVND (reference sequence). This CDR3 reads CASSRTGVNYGYTF. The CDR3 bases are TGTGCCAGTAGTCGGACAGGGGTTAACTATGGCTACACCTTC.

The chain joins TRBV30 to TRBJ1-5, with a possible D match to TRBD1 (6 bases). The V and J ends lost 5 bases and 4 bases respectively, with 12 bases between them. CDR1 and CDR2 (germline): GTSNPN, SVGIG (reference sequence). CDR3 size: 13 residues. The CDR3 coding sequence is TGTGCCTGGGCTGGACAGTTAAATCAGCCCCAGCATTTT. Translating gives CAWAGQLNQPQHF.

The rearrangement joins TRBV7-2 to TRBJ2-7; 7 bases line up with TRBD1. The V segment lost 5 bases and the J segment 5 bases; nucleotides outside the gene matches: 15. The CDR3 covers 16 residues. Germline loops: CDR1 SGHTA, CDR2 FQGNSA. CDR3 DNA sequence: TGTGCCAGCAGCACAGTATCGGACAGGAGGATAAACGAGCAGTACTTC. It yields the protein CASSTVSDRRINEQYF. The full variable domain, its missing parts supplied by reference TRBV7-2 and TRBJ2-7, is GAGVSQSPSNKVTEKGKDVELRCDPISGHTALYWYRQSLGQGLEFLIYFQGNSAPDKSGLPSDRFSAERTGGSVSTLTIQRTQQEDSAVYLCASSTVSDRRINEQYFGPGTRLTVT.

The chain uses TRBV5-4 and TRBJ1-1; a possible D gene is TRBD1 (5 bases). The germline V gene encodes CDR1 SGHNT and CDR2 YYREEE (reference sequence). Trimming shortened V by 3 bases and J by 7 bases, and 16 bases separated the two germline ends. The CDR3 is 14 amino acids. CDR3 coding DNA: TGTGCCAGCAGCTGGGGCCGGGGCGGGAATGAAGCTTTCTTT. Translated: CASSWGRGGNEAFF. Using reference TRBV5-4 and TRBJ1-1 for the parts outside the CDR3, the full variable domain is ETGVTQSPTHLIKTRGQQVTLRCSSQSGHNTVSWYQQALGQGPQFIFQYYREEENGRGNFPPRFSGLQFPNYSSELNVNALELDDSALYLCASSWGRGGNEAFFGQGTRLTVV.

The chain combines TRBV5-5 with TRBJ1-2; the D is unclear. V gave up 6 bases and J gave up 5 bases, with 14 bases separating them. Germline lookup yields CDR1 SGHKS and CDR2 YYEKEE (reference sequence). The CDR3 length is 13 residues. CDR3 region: CASMTVNSYGYTF. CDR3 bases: TGTGCCAGCATGACTGTAAACTCTTATGGCTACACCTTC. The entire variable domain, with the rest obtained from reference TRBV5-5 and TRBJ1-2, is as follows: DAGVTQSPTHLIKTRGQQVTLRCSPISGHKSVSWYQQVLGQGPQFIFQYYEKEERGRGNFPDRFSARQFPNYSSELNVNALLLGDSALYLCASMTVNSYGYTFGSGTRLTVV.

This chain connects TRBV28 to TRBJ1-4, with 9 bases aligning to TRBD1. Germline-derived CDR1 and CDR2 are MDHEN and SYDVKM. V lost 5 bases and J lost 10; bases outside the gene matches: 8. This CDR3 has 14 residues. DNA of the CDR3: TGTGCCAGCAGTCCCTCCGGGACAGGGCTAAAACTGTTTTTT. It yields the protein CASSPSGTGLKLFF.